These 21 T cell receptor beta chains originate from one sample sequenced in a study of blood T cell repertoires in COVID-19. Assay: immunoSEQ multiplex PCR; the TCRdb copy retains only in-frame clones and omits some. The table lists approximately 400,000 clones, around 83% of them singletons. Material: PBMCs or T cells enriched from blood (not recorded which). These receptors all stem from a woman between 50 and 59 years old who had recovered from COVID-19.

J is TRBJ1-1 and V is TRBV29-1, with 8 bases identical to TRBD1. CDR1 SQVTM and CDR2 ANQGSEA come from the germline V gene. The CDR3 runs 15 residues. With V trimmed by 6 bases and J by 1 base, 10 bases remained unmatched. CDR3 region: CSVYPTGATNTEAFF. CDR3 bases: TGCAGCGTCTACCCGACAGGGGCCACGAACACTGAAGCTTTCTTT.

This chain joins TRBV19 and TRBJ1-2; 7 bases are a match to TRBD1. Germline V gene sequence: CDR1 LNHDA, CDR2 SQIVND (reference sequence). CDR3 size: 12 residues. After removal of 8 bases from V and 7 bases from J, the junction contained 7 bases not matched to a gene. As DNA, the CDR3 is TGTGCCAGTGGACGACAGGGTCGTGGCTACACCTTC. Translating it yields CASGRQGRGYTF. Variable domain in full (rest from reference TRBV19 and TRBJ1-2): DGGITQSPKYLFRKEGQNVTLSCEQNLNHDAMYWYRQDPGQGLRLIYYSQIVNDFQKGDIAEGYSVSREKKESFPLTVTSAQKNPTAFYLCASGRQGRGYTFGSGTRLTVV.

The V gene is TRBV30, the J gene TRBJ1-4; D remains ambiguous. The V gene lost 0 bases and the J gene lost 0 bases, with 14 bases spanning the gap. CDR1 and CDR2 (germline): GTSNPN, SVGIG (reference sequence). The CDR3 loop spans 17 amino acids. The CDR3 DNA sequence: TGTGCCTGGAGTGTACCCTACGGTGCCGCAACTAATGAAAAACTGTTTTTT. Translating gives CAWSVPYGAATNEKLFF.

The rearrangement links TRBV2 to TRBJ2-1, with 10 positions matching TRBD2. V shed 7 bases and J 3 bases; nucleotides not matched to a gene: 3. From germline, CDR1 is SNHLY and CDR2 FYNNEI. The CDR3 is made up of 14 amino acids. Written as DNA, the CDR3 is TGTGCCAGCAAGAGGACTAGCGGCTACAATGAGCAGTTCTTC. Its translation: CASKRTSGYNEQFF. The full variable domain, rest sourced from reference TRBV2 and TRBJ2-1, is EPEVTQTPSHQVTQMGQEVILRCVPISNHLYFYWYRQILGQKVEFLVSFYNNEISEKSEIFDDQFSVERPDGSNFTLKIRSTKLEDSAMYFCASKRTSGYNEQFFGPGTRLTVL.

The gene calls are TRBV5-1 and TRBJ2-1; 11 nucleotides agree with TRBD2. The ends lost 4 bases at V and 9 bases at J; junction bases unmatched: 18. The V gene's germline CDR1 is SGHRS and CDR2 YFSETQ. CDR3 length: 18 amino acids. The CDR3 nucleotides read TGCGCCAGCAGCCCCCGGGAATTAGCGGGGGGGATGATGGGTGAGCAGTTCTTC. Its translation: CASSPRELAGGMMGEQFF.

The chain combines TRBV29-1 with TRBJ1-2, with a weak D call TRBD1 (5 bases). Germline V gene data show CDR1 as SQVTM and CDR2 as ANQGSEA. The CDR3 has 14 amino acids. V was trimmed by 4 bases and J by 2 bases, leaving 14 bases between them. CDR3 sequence reads: CSVGETGLNYGYTF. CDR3 coding DNA: TGCAGCGTTGGGGAAACAGGCTTAAACTATGGCTACACCTTC. Combining the CDR3 with reference TRBV29-1 and TRBJ1-2 gives the whole variable domain SAVISQKPSRDICQRGTSLTIQCQVDSQVTMMFWYRQQPGQSLTLIATANQGSEATYESGFVIDKFPISRPNLTFSTLTVSNMSPEDSSIYLCSVGETGLNYGYTFGSGTRLTVV.

V is TRBV6-5 and J is TRBJ1-1; 10 bases are a match to TRBD1. Germline-derived CDR1 and CDR2 are MNHEY and SVGAGI. The V segment lost 5 bases and the J segment 7 bases; nucleotides outside the gene matches: 10. The CDR3 consists of 15 residues. The CDR3: CASSLDRGQRGEAFF. As DNA, the CDR3 is TGTGCCAGCAGTCTCGACAGGGGGCAGCGAGGTGAAGCTTTCTTT.

This clone was found a few times. This sequence joins TRBV30 and TRBJ1-2, with 11 bases matching TRBD1. Germline loops: CDR1 GTSNPN, CDR2 SVGIG (reference sequence). The CDR3 length is 13 residues. The J segment lost 6 bases and the V segment lost 8 bases, leaving 8 bases of the junction unmatched. CDR3 coding DNA: TGTGCCCGGGGGAGGGACAGGGGGGATGGCTACACCTTC. Translation: CARGRDRGDGYTF.

V is TRBV20-1 and J is TRBJ2-7; perhaps TRBD2 as D (6 bases). The CDR3 sequence is 14 residues long. V was pared by 3 bases and J by 3 bases, with 15 bases between. CDR1 is DFQATT, CDR2 SNEGSKA, per germline (reference sequence). CDR3 sequence (DNA): TGCAGTGCTAGTAACTGGGGACTCATCTACGAGCAGTACTTC. Residues: CSASNWGLIYEQYF.

The rearrangement uses TRBV7-6 and TRBJ1-3, with a possible D match to TRBD1 (5 bases). This CDR3 region has 14 residues. The germline CDR1 and CDR2 sequences are SGHVS and FNYEAQ. Trimming removed 5 bases at V and 4 bases at J, with 12 bases between. In DNA, the CDR3 is TGTGCCAGCAGCCCGGGAGGGGTCGGAAACACCATATATTTT. Residues: CASSPGGVGNTIYF.

V usage is TRBV19 and J usage is TRBJ1-2, with TRBD1 identical over 9 bases. The CDR3 covers 17 residues. V shed 3 bases, J shed 6 bases, and the junction held 14 bases outside the gene matches. The germline V gene has CDR1 LNHDA and CDR2 SQIVND (reference sequence). Here the CDR3 DNA reads TGTGCCAGTAGTATGCCGGGACAGGGACGCCTAGGCCATGGCTACACCTTC. This sequence encodes CASSMPGQGRLGHGYTF.

In this sample, this clone turned up a few times. V is TRBV30 and J is TRBJ1-4; tentative D call: TRBD1 (6 bases). The CDR3 is made up of 12 amino acids. Per the germline V gene, CDR1 is GTSNPN and CDR2 is SVGIG (reference sequence). V was pared by 8 bases and J by 6 bases, with 13 bases between. CDR3 nucleotides: TGTGCCGGCTACAGGGCGGATGAAAAACTGTTTTTT. This sequence encodes CAGYRADEKLFF.

The V gene is TRBV5-1, the J gene TRBJ1-4; the match to TRBD1 covers 7 bases. The length of the CDR3 is 16 residues. CDR1 is SGHRS and CDR2 is YFSETQ in the germline V gene. Trimming cost V 4 bases and J 2 bases; bases outside gene matches: 8. CDR3 loop: CASSPTPTGTNEKLFF. CDR3 nucleotides: TGCGCCAGCAGCCCTACCCCGACAGGGACTAATGAAAAACTGTTTTTT. Variable domain in full (rest from reference TRBV5-1 and TRBJ1-4): KAGVTQTPRYLIKTRGQQVTLSCSPISGHRSVSWYQQTPGQGLQFLFEYFSETQRNKGNFPGRFSGRQFSNSRSEMNVSTLELGDSALYLCASSPTPTGTNEKLFFGSGTQLSVL.

The chain couples TRBV7-2 to TRBJ2-1; the match to TRBD2 covers 9 bases. V trimming: 5 bases; J trimming: 7 bases; junction bases outside the gene matches: 6. The CDR3 spans 14 residues. The germline V gene has CDR1 SGHTA and CDR2 FQGNSA. The CDR3 loop reads CASSRAGGINEQFF. CDR3 nucleotides: TGTGCCAGCAGCAGAGCGGGGGGAATAAATGAGCAGTTCTTC. Variable domain in full (rest from reference TRBV7-2 and TRBJ2-1): GAGVSQSPSNKVTEKGKDVELRCDPISGHTALYWYRQSLGQGLEFLIYFQGNSAPDKSGLPSDRFSAERTGGSVSTLTIQRTQQEDSAVYLCASSRAGGINEQFFGPGTRLTVL.

The chain has TRBV9 and TRBJ2-2; TRBD2 agrees at 7 bases. Germline V CDR1 and CDR2: SGDLS, YYNGEE. CDR3 size: 16 residues. V was clipped by 5 bases and J by 4 bases; unmatched bases: 11. CDR3 sequence: CASRPRETRGTGELFF. CDR3 bases: TGTGCCAGCAGACCGCGGGAGACCCGAGGCACCGGGGAGCTGTTTTTT.

The V gene is TRBV30, the J gene TRBJ1-2; D is unresolved. The CDR3 extends over 14 amino acids. The ends were cut back, 0 bases at V and 0 bases at J, with 8 bases in the middle. The V gene's germline CDR1 is GTSNPN and CDR2 SVGIG (reference sequence). This chain's CDR3 is CAWSVRGANYGYTF. CDR3 nucleotide sequence: TGTGCCTGGAGTGTAAGAGGAGCTAACTATGGCTACACCTTC.

This clone has only a few counts. The rearrangement links TRBV2 to TRBJ2-7, with 7 bases identical to TRBD1. Trimming at V came to 4 bases and at J to 3 bases, leaving 0 bases not matched to a gene. The CDR3 contains 12 residues. CDR1 is SNHLY, CDR2 FYNNEI, per germline. Here the CDR3 reads CASSGTGYEQYF. The CDR3 nucleotides read TGTGCCAGCAGTGGGACAGGCTACGAGCAGTACTTC.

The chain employs TRBV6-2 or TRBV6-3 and TRBJ2-2; 10 bases are a match to TRBD2. CDR1 and CDR2 (germline): MNHEY, SVGEGT. The V segment lost 2 bases and the J segment 3 bases; nucleotides outside the gene matches: 6. CDR3 length: 17 residues. CDR3 DNA: TGTGCCAGCAGTTACCGGTGGAGCGGGAGGGACACCGGGGAGCTGTTTTTT. Its protein product is CASSYRWSGRDTGELFF.

The chain carries TRBV19 and TRBJ1-2; tentatively, D is TRBD1 (5 bases). The germline gives CDR1 LNHDA, CDR2 SQIVND (reference sequence). V was trimmed by 1 base and J by 2 bases, leaving 11 bases between them. This CDR3 is 15 amino acids long. CDR3 region: CASSIGSRANYGYTF. CDR3 coding DNA: TGTGCCAGTAGTATAGGGTCCAGGGCAAACTATGGCTACACCTTC.

J is TRBJ1-2 and V is TRBV11-3; tentative D call: TRBD1 (6 bases). CDR1 and CDR2 (germline): SGHNT, YENEEA. The CDR3 contains 13 residues. V shed 4 bases and J shed 5 bases, with 11 bases lying between them. CDR3 residues: CASSSRDTYGYTF. In DNA, the CDR3 is TGTGCCAGCAGCTCCCGGGACACTTATGGCTACACCTTC.

The V and J genes are TRBV7-3 and TRBJ1-1, with 8 positions matching TRBD1. Trimming removed 4 bases from V and 4 bases from J; junction bases left unmatched: 8. CDR3 size: 15 residues. Germline CDR1 is SGHTA and CDR2 is FQGTGA. This CDR3 is CASSSQTGGGTEAFF. The CDR3 DNA reads TGTGCCAGCAGCTCTCAAACAGGGGGAGGCACTGAAGCTTTCTTT.